Listed here is a single T cell receptor (beta chain). This record belongs to a study of identifying expanded T cells in peripheral blood. TCRdb's table, derived via immunoSEQ multiplex PCR, lists solely in-frame clones and lacks some. The sample lists 90,000 to 100,000 clones; almost 90% were seen once. The V end was cut by 3 bases, the J end by 4 bases, with 13 bases between. Germline lookup yields CDR1 LNHDA and CDR2 SQIVND (reference sequence). The CDR3 has 14 residues. Healthy donors had no documented immune events, such as infections, while sampled. This sequence originates from a person aged 18 to 75 in good health. Sequencing was carried out using blood. V and J are TRBV19 and TRBJ2-7, with D possibly being TRBD2 (6 bases). CDR3 sequence reads: CASSIGLAGYEQYF. CDR3 nucleotides: TGTGCCAGTAGTATTGGATTGGCGGGGTACGAGCAGTACTTC.